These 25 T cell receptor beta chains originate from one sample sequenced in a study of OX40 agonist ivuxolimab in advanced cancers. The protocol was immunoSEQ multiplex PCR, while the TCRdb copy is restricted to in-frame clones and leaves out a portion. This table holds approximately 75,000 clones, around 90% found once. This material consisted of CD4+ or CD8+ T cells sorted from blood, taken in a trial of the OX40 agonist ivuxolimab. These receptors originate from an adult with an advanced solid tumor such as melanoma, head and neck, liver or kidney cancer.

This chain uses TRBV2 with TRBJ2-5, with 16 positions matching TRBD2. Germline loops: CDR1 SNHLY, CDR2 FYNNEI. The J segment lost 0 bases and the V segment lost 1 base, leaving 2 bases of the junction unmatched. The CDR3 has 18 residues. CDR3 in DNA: TGTGCCAGCAGTGAAGGGGGACTAGCGGGAGGGTACCAAGAGACCCAGTACTTC. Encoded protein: CASSEGGLAGGYQETQYF.

The CDR3 DNA is TGTGCCAGCAGCTTATACGGCATCGGGGAGACCCAGTACTTC. Translating it yields CASSLYGIGETQYF. This sequence joins TRBV7-9 and TRBJ2-5; D uncertain. The V gene's germline CDR1 is SEHNR and CDR2 FQNEAQ (reference sequence). V was pared by 2 bases and J by 5 bases, with 12 bases between. The CDR3 extends over 14 amino acids.

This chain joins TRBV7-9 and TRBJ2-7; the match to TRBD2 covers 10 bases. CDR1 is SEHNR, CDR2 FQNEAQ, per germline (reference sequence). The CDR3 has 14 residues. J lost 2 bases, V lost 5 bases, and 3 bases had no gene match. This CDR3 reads CASSPTSGPYEQYF. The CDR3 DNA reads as TGTGCCAGCAGCCCGACTAGCGGGCCCTACGAGCAGTACTTC.

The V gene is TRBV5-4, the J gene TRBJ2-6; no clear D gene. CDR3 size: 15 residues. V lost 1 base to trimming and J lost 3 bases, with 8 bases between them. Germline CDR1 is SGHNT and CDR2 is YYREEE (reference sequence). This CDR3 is CASSLQQIGANVLTF. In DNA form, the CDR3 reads TGTGCCAGCAGCTTGCAACAGATTGGGGCCAACGTCCTGACTTTC.

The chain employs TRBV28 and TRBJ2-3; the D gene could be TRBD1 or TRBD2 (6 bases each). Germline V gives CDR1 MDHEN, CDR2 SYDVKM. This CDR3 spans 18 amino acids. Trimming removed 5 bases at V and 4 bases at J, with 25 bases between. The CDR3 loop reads CASSPKKFSGRGADTQYF. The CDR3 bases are TGTGCCAGCAGTCCAAAAAAATTTAGCGGTAGGGGGGCAGATACGCAGTATTTT.

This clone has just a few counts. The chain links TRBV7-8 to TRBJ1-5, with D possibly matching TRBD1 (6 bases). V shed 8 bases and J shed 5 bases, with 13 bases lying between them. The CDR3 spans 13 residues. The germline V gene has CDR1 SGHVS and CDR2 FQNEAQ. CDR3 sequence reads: CASQKDSYQPQHF. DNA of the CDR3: TGTGCCAGCCAAAAGGACAGTTATCAGCCCCAGCATTTT.

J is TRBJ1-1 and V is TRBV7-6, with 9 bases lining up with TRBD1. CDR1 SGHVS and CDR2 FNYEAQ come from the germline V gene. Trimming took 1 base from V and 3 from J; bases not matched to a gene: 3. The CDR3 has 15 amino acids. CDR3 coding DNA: TGTGCCAGCAGCTTAGTGGGACAGGGCTACACTGAAGCTTTCTTT. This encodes CASSLVGQGYTEAFF.

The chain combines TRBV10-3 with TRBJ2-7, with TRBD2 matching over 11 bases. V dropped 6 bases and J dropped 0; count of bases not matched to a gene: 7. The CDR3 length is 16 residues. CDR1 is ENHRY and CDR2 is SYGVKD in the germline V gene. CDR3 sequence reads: CAISETSGNPSYEQYF. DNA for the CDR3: TGTGCCATCAGCGAGACTAGCGGGAACCCCTCCTACGAGCAGTACTTC.

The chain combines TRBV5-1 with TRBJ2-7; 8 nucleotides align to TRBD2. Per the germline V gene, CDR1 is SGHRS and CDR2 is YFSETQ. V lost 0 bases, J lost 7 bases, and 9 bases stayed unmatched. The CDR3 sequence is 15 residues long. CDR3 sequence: CASSLDPSGPREQYF. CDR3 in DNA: TGCGCCAGCAGCTTGGATCCTAGCGGGCCACGGGAGCAGTACTTC.

Here the CDR3 reads CASSLALNYEQYF. The CDR3 bases are TGTGCCAGCAGCTTGGCCCTGAACTACGAGCAGTACTTC. V and J are TRBV5-4 and TRBJ2-7, with D hard to call. The CDR3 is made up of 13 amino acids. CDR1 is SGHNT and CDR2 is YYREEE in the germline V gene (reference sequence). The V end lost 0 bases, the J end lost 3 bases, and 7 bases lay between the germline ends.

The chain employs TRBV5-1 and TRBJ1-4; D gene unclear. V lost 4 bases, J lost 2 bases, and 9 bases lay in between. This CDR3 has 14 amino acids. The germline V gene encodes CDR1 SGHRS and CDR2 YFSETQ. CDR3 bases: TGCGCCAGCAGCATAGACGGGACTAATGAAAAACTGTTTTTT. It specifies CASSIDGTNEKLFF.

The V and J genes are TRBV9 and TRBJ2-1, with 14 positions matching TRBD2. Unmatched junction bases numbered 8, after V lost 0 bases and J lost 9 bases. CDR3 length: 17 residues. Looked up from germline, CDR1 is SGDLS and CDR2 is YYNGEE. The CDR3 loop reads CASSVGFGLAGGGEQFF. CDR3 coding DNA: TGTGCCAGCAGCGTAGGGTTCGGACTAGCGGGAGGCGGTGAGCAGTTCTTC.

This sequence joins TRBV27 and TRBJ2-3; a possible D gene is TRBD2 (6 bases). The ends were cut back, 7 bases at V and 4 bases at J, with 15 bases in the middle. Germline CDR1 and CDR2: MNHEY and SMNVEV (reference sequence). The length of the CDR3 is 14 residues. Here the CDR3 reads CASKKGGRPDTQYF. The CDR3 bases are TGTGCCAGCAAGAAAGGAGGGAGGCCAGATACGCAGTATTTT.

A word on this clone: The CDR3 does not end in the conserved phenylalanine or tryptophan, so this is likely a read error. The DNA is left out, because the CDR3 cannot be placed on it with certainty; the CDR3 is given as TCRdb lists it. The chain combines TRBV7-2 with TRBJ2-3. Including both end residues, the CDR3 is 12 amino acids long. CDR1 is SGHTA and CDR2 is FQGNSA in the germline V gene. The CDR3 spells CASSSRPTGLLI.

CDR3 in amino acids: CASSLRGGVTNEKLFF. In DNA form, the CDR3 reads TGTGCCAGCAGCTTACGGGGGGGCGTTACTAATGAAAAACTGTTTTTT. The genes are TRBV13 and TRBJ1-4, with D possibly TRBD1 on 6 matching bases. The V gene lost 2 bases and the J gene lost 2 bases, with 12 bases spanning the gap. Germline-derived CDR1 and CDR2 are PRHDT and FYEKMQ (reference sequence). The CDR3 runs 16 residues.

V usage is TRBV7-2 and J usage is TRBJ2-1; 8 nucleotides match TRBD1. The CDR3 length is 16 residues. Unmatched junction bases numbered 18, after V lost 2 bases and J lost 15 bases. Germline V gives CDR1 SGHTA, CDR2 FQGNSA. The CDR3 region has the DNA TGTGCCAGCAGCTTAAATTCCGAGACAGGGGCTAGGAGCGGGTTCTTC. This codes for CASSLNSETGARSGFF.

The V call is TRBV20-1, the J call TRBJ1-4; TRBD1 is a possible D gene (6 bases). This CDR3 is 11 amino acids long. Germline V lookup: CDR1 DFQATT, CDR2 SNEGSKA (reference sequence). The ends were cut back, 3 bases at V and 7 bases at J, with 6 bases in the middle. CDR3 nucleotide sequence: TGCAGTGCTAGCAGGGGTGAAAAACTGTTTTTT. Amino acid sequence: CSASRGEKLFF.

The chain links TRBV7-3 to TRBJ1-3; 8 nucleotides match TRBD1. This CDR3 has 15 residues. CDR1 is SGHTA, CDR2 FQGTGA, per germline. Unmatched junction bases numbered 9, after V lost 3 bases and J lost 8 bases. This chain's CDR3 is CASSLRTGPKDTIYF. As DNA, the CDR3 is TGTGCCAGCAGCTTGAGGACAGGGCCAAAGGACACCATATATTTT.

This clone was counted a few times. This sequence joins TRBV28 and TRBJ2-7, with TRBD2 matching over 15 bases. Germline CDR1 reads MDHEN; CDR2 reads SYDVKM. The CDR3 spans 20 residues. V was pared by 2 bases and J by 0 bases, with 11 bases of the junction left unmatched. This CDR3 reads CASSLIPFGTSGGNSYEQYF. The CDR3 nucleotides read TGTGCCAGCAGTTTAATCCCCTTCGGGACTAGCGGGGGGAACTCCTACGAGCAGTACTTC.

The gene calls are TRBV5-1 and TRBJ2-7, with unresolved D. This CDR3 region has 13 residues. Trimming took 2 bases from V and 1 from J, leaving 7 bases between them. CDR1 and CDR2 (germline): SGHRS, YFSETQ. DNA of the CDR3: TGCGCCAGCAGCTTTGACGGATCCTACGAGCAGTACTTC. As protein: CASSFDGSYEQYF. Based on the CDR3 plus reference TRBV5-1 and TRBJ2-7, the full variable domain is KAGVTQTPRYLIKTRGQQVTLSCSPISGHRSVSWYQQTPGQGLQFLFEYFSETQRNKGNFPGRFSGRQFSNSRSEMNVSTLELGDSALYLCASSFDGSYEQYFGPGTRLTVT.

Written as DNA, the CDR3 is TGCGCCAGCAGTCCCGGGACAGCAGGAGCTAACTATGGCTACACCTTC. It encodes CASSPGTAGANYGYTF. The chain uses TRBV5-1 and TRBJ1-2, with 7 bases lining up with TRBD1. The germline V gene has CDR1 SGHRS and CDR2 YFSETQ. V shed 5 bases, J shed 0 bases, and the junction held 10 bases outside the gene matches. The CDR3 spans 16 residues.

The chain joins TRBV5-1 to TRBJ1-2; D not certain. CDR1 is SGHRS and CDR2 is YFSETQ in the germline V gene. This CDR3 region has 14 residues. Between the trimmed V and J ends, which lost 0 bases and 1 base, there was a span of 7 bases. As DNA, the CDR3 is TGCGCCAGCAGCTTGGTCGGCAGTAACTATGGCTACACCTTC. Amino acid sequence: CASSLVGSNYGYTF.

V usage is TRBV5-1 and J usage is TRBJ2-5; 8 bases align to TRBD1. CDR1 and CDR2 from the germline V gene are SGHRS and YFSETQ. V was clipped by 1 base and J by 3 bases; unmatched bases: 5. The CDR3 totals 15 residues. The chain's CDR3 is CASSLLGTGEETQYF. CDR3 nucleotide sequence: TGCGCCAGCAGCTTGCTCGGGACAGGTGAAGAGACCCAGTACTTC.

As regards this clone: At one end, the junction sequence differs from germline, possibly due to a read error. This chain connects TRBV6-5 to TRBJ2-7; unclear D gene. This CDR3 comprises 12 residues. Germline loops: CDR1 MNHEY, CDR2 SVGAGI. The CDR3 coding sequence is TGTGCCAGCAGTTCGGACGGACCCAGTAAAGGCTTC. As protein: CASSSDGPSKGF.

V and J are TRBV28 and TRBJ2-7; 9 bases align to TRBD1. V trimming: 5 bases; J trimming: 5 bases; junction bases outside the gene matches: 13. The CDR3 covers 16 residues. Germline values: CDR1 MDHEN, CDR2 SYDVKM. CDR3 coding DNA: TGTGCCAGCAGTCTCCCCCCCGGGACAGGGTCCAACGAGCAGTACTTC. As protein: CASSLPPGTGSNEQYF.